What follows are 18 T cell receptor beta chains derived from one specimen sequenced in a study of blood T cell repertoires in COVID-19 (dated by TCRdb to 2018 to 2020). Libraries were built with the immunoSEQ multiplex PCR assay. The immuneACCESS repertoire file appears here via TCRdb, limited to in-frame rearrangements. These files lack a portion of the clones; in checked studies, under half of the deficit traces to unresolved V genes, and the cause of the others is not known. This sample has some 160,000 clones in its table, and 80% of those were observed once. Of the sample, roughly 5.3% falls within the top ten clones. Sequencing input: peripheral blood. These TCRs come from a woman between 45 and 65 years old with acute or convalescent COVID-19.

J is TRBJ1-6 and V is TRBV28; D might be TRBD1 (5 bases). CDR3 length equals 16 residues. The germline V gene has CDR1 MDHEN and CDR2 SYDVKM. The ends were cut back, 3 bases at V and 10 bases at J, with 19 bases in the middle. CDR3 amino acids: CASSFPPGQGTSPLHF. In DNA, the CDR3 is TGTGCCAGCAGTTTCCCCCCAGGACAAGGAACATCACCCCTCCACTTT.

The V call is TRBV6-6, the J call TRBJ1-3, with D perhaps TRBD1 (6 bases). V lost 3 bases, J lost 0 bases, and 9 bases lay in between. Looked up from germline, CDR1 is MNHNY and CDR2 is SVGAGI (reference sequence). This CDR3 spans 15 amino acids. The CDR3 nucleotides are TGTGCCAGCAGTTATCCAGGGGCCTCTGGAAACACCATATATTTT. Translated: CASSYPGASGNTIYF.

With regard to this clone: A much larger clone differs from this one at a single base, so this may be a read error. CDR3 coding DNA: TGTGCCAGCAGCCAGGACAGCTACGAGCAGTACTTC. Translated: CASSQDSYEQYF. This sequence joins TRBV13 and TRBJ2-7; tentative D call: TRBD1 (6 bases). This CDR3 contains 12 residues. The V end was cut by 5 bases, the J end by 3 bases, with 8 bases between. Per germline, CDR1 PRHDT and CDR2 FYEKMQ (reference sequence).

The chain joins TRBV4-2 to TRBJ1-1; 7 bases are a match to TRBD1. Trimming took 5 bases from V and 0 from J; bases not matched to a gene: 3. CDR1 and CDR2 (germline): LGHNA, YNFKEQ. This CDR3 spans 14 amino acids. CDR3 protein: CASSVGQLNTEAFF. DNA for the CDR3: TGTGCCAGCAGCGTGGGACAGCTGAACACTGAAGCTTTCTTT.

As to this clone: The sample contains more than one DNA sequence encoding this CDR3. The CDR3 bases are TGTGCCACCAGCCTGGGACAGGGCGCAACTAATGAAAAACTGTTTTTT. Amino acids: CATSLGQGATNEKLFF. The V and J genes are TRBV15 and TRBJ1-4; 9 bases agree with TRBD1. Germline V lookup: CDR1 LNHNV, CDR2 YYDKDF (reference sequence). This CDR3 spans 16 amino acids. Trimming at V came to 5 bases and at J to 0 bases, leaving 4 bases not matched to a gene.

CDR3 bases: TGTGCCAGCAGCCACCGGGACAGGGTACTTGATTCTGGGGCCAACGTCCTGACTTTC. It encodes CASSHRDRVLDSGANVLTF. The chain is built from TRBV5-5 and TRBJ2-6, with 9 positions matching TRBD1. CDR1 and CDR2 from the germline V gene are SGHKS and YYEKEE (reference sequence). The CDR3 runs 19 residues. Losses at the gene ends were 4 bases for V and 1 base for J; bases not matched to a gene: 12.

This chain joins TRBV4-3 and TRBJ2-2; 7 bases are shared with TRBD1. The ends lost 2 bases at V and 4 bases at J; junction bases unmatched: 4. Germline CDR1 reads LGHNA; CDR2 reads YSLEER. The CDR3 is 15 residues long. CDR3 in amino acids: CASSQTGASTGELFF. The CDR3 nucleotides are TGCGCCAGCAGCCAAACAGGGGCGAGCACCGGGGAGCTGTTTTTT.

The sample holds a few counts of this clone. Other DNA sequences in this specimen translate into the identical CDR3. The gene calls are TRBV5-6 and TRBJ2-7; D is possibly TRBD1 (6 bases). Germline values: CDR1 SGHDT, CDR2 YYEEEE. The CDR3 contains 13 residues. V dropped 4 bases and J dropped 3 bases, with 11 bases sitting between them. The CDR3 DNA follows: TGTGCCAGCAGCGGGACGGACAGCTACGAGCAGTACTTC. This encodes CASSGTDSYEQYF.

The J gene is TRBJ1-1, the V gene TRBV5-4; D perhaps matches TRBD1 (6 bases). Trimming took 4 bases from V and 3 from J, leaving 10 bases between them. This CDR3 region has 13 residues. The germline V gene has CDR1 SGHNT and CDR2 YYREEE (reference sequence). For the CDR3, the DNA is TGTGCCAGCAGCCACTACAGGGACACTGAAGCTTTCTTT. Amino acids: CASSHYRDTEAFF.

The sample holds a few counts of this clone. The chain combines TRBV3-1 (or the pseudogene TRBV3-2) with TRBJ2-2, with D tentatively TRBD1 (6 bases). This CDR3 has 17 residues. The germline V gene encodes CDR1 LGHDT and CDR2 YNNKEL (reference sequence). V gave up 3 bases and J gave up 0 bases, with 14 bases separating them. The CDR3 bases are TGTGCCAGCAGCCACCTCCTAGAGGGGGCGAACACCGGGGAGCTGTTTTTT. Residues: CASSHLLEGANTGELFF.

This chain connects TRBV11-3 to TRBJ2-3, with 7 bases matching TRBD1. V lost 5 bases to trimming and J lost 0 bases; unmatched junction nucleotides: 8. CDR1 SGHNT and CDR2 YENEEA come from the germline V gene. This CDR3 region has 16 residues. This chain's CDR3 is CASSTRDRESTDTQYF. For the CDR3, the DNA is TGTGCCAGCAGCACTCGAGACAGGGAGAGCACAGATACGCAGTATTTT.

This rearrangement joins TRBV4-3 to TRBJ2-6; D might be TRBD2 (5 bases). The germline V and J ends were trimmed by 0 bases and 0 bases, with 15 bases remaining between them. CDR1 and CDR2 (germline): LGHNA, YSLEER. The CDR3 runs to 19 residues. Here the CDR3 DNA reads TGCGCCAGCAGCCAAGATGCGGGCAGACTCTACTCTGGGGCCAACGTCCTGACTTTC. Its protein is CASSQDAGRLYSGANVLTF.

This clone was detected only once. V usage is TRBV5-1 and J usage is TRBJ2-4, with D possibly matching TRBD1 (6 bases). Deletions cut 0 bases from V and 11 bases from J, with 12 bases between. The germline CDR1 and CDR2 sequences are SGHRS and YFSETQ. This CDR3 has 13 amino acids. The CDR3 sequence is CASSLVGGHFQYF. CDR3 coding DNA: TGCGCCAGCAGCTTGGTAGGGGGACACTTTCAGTACTTC.

This clone has only one observation. The V gene is TRBV5-6, the J gene TRBJ1-1; no firm D call. Germline-derived CDR1 and CDR2 are SGHDT and YYEEEE. This CDR3 region has 12 residues. V lost 4 bases and J 7 bases, leaving 11 bases between the germline ends. CDR3 amino acids: CASSADSIEAFF. The DNA of the CDR3 is TGTGCCAGCAGCGCCGACTCGATTGAAGCTTTCTTT.

The chain carries TRBV7-2 and TRBJ1-1, with unresolved D. CDR1 and CDR2 from the germline V gene are SGHTA and FQGNSA. This CDR3 spans 15 amino acids. The ends were cut back, 2 bases at V and 5 bases at J, with 15 bases in the middle. CDR3 nucleotides: TGTGCCAGCAGCTTAATTCCGGGGTTAGGGACTGAAGCTTTCTTT. It specifies CASSLIPGLGTEAFF.

The chain uses TRBV19 and TRBJ1-1, with TRBD1 identical over 7 bases. Trimming cost V 5 bases and J 10 bases; bases outside gene matches: 16. Germline CDR1 LNHDA, CDR2 SQIVND (reference sequence). This CDR3 is 15 amino acids long. CDR3 nucleotides: TGTGCCAGTAGTCTAACCTCTACTGGGACAGTCGGAGCTTTCTTT. Amino acid sequence: CASSLTSTGTVGAFF.

V is TRBV4-3 and J is TRBJ2-7; TRBD1 might be the D (6 bases). CDR3 length: 16 residues. The germline V gene has CDR1 LGHNA and CDR2 YSLEER. The V end lost 0 bases, the J end lost 2 bases, and 14 bases lay between the germline ends. The CDR3 spells CASSQDRNRAAYEQYF. Written as DNA, the CDR3 is TGCGCCAGCAGCCAAGATCGGAACAGGGCTGCCTACGAGCAGTACTTC.

V and J are TRBV7-8 and TRBJ2-3; possibly TRBD2 for D (6 bases). The germline V gene encodes CDR1 SGHVS and CDR2 FQNEAQ. V dropped 3 bases and J dropped 3 bases, with 7 bases sitting between them. This CDR3 contains 13 residues. The CDR3 coding sequence is TGTGCCAGCAGCTTGGGGGGTACAGATACGCAGTATTTT. Protein product: CASSLGGTDTQYF.